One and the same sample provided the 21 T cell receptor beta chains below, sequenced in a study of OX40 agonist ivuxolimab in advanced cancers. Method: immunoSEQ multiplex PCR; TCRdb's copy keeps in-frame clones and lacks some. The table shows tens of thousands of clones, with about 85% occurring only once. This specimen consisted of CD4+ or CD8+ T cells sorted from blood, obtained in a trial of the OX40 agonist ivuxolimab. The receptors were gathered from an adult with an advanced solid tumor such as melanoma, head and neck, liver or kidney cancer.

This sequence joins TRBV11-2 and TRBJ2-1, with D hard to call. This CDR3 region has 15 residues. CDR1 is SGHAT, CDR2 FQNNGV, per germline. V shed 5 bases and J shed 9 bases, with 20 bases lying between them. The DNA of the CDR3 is TGTGCCAGCAGCCCCGGGCGGCCGCCCTTGCGTGAGCAGTTCTTC. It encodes CASSPGRPPLREQFF.

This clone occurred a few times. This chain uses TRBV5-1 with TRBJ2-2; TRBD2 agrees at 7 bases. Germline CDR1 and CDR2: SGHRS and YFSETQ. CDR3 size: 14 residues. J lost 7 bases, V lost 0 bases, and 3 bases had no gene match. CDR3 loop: CASSLASGYGELFF. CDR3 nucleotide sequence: TGCGCCAGCAGCTTGGCTAGCGGCTACGGGGAGCTGTTTTTT.

The CDR3 DNA reads TGTGCCAGCAGCCTGGAGAATCAAGAGACCCAGTACTTC. It specifies CASSLENQETQYF. The rearrangement links TRBV7-2 to TRBJ2-5; D gene ambiguous. Germline V gene data show CDR1 as SGHTA and CDR2 as FQGNSA. V was shortened by 5 bases and J by 2 bases, with 9 bases between the two germline ends. This CDR3 has 13 amino acids.

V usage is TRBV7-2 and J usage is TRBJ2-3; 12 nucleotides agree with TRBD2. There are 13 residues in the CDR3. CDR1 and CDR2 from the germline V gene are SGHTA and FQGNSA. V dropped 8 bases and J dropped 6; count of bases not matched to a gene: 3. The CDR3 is CASASGREDTQYF. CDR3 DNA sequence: TGTGCCAGCGCTAGCGGGAGGGAGGATACGCAGTATTTT.

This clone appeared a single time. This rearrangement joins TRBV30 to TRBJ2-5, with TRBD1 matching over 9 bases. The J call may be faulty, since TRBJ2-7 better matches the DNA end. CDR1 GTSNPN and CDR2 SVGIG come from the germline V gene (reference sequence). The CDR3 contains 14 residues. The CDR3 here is CAWTTGGYSYEQYF. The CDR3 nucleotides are TGTGCCTGGACTACAGGGGGCTACTCCTACGAGCAGTACTTC.

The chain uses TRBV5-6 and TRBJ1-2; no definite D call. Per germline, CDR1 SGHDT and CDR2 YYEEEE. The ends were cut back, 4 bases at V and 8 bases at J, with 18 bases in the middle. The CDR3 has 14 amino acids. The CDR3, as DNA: TGTGCCAGCAGCCTCCGGACCCTAACACGGGGCTACACCTTC. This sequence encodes CASSLRTLTRGYTF.

The CDR3 protein is CASSHRTGYEQYF. CDR3 coding DNA: TGTGCCAGCAGTCACCGGACTGGCTACGAGCAGTACTTC. This chain connects TRBV28 to TRBJ2-7, with D perhaps TRBD2 (5 bases). The CDR3 totals 13 residues. CDR1 MDHEN and CDR2 SYDVKM come from the germline V gene. Deletions cut 5 bases from V and 3 bases from J, with 11 bases between.

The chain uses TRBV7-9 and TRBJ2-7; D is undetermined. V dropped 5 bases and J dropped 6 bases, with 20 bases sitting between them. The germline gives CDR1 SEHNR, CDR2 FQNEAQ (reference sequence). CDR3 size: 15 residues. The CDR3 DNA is TGTGCCAGCAGCCCTCTGTCGGGTATGATGGGCGAGCAGTACTTC. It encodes CASSPLSGMMGEQYF.

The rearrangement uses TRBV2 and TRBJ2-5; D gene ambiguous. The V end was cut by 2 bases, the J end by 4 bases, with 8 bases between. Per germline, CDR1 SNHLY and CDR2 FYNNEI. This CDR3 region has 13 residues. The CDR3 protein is CASSESPGETQYF. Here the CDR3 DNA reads TGTGCCAGCAGTGAAAGCCCGGGAGAGACCCAGTACTTC.

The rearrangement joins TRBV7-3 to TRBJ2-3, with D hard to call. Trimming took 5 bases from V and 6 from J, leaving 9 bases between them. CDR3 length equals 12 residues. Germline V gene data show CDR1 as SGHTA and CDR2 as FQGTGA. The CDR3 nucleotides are TGTGCCAGCAGCAACCCCGGGGATACGCAGTATTTT. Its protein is CASSNPGDTQYF. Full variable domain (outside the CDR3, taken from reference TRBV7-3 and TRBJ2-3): GAGVSQTPSNKVTEKGKYVELRCDPISGHTALYWYRQSLGQGPEFLIYFQGTGAADDSGLPNDRFFAVRPEGSVSTLKIQRTERGDSAVYLCASSNPGDTQYFGPGTRLTVL.

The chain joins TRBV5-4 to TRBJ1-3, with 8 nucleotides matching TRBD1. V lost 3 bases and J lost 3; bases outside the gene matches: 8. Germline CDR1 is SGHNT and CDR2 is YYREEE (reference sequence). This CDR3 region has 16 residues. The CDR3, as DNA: TGTGCCAGCAGCTCGGGAGGGACAGGCTATGGAAACACCATATATTTT. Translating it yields CASSSGGTGYGNTIYF.

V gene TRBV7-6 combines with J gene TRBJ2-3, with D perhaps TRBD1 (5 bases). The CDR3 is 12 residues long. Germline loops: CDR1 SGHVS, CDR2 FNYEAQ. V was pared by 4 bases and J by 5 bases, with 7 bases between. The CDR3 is CASSYDRDTQYF. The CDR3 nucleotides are TGTGCCAGCAGCTATGACAGAGATACGCAGTATTTT.

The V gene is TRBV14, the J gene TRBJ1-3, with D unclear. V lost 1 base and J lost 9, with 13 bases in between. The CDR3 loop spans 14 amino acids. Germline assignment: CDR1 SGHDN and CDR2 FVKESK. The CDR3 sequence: CASSQGQDWGTIYF. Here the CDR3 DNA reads TGTGCCAGCAGCCAAGGCCAGGATTGGGGCACCATATATTTT. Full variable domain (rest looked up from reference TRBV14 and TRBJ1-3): EAGVTQFPSHSVIEKGQTVTLRCDPISGHDNLYWYRRVMGKEIKFLLHFVKESKQDESGMPNNRFLAERTGGTYSTLKVQPAELEDSGVYFCASSQGQDWGTIYFGEGSWLTVV.

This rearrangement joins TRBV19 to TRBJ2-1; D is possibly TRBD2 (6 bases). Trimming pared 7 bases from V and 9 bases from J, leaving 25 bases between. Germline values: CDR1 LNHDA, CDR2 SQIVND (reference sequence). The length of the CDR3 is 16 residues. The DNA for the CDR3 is TGTGCCAGTACCTCGGGGGTCCAGCTTCTTTTGGGTGAGCAGTTCTTC. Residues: CASTSGVQLLLGEQFF. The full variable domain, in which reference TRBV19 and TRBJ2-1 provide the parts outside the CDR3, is DGGITQSPKYLFRKEGQNVTLSCEQNLNHDAMYWYRQDPGQGLRLIYYSQIVNDFQKGDIAEGYSVSREKKESFPLTVTSAQKNPTAFYLCASTSGVQLLLGEQFFGPGTRLTVL.

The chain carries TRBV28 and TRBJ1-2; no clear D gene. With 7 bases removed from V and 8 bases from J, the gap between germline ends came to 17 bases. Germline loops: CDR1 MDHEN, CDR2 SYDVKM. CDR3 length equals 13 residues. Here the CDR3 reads CASTRTRGRGYTF. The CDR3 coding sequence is TGTGCCAGCACCCGGACGCGCGGGAGAGGCTACACCTTC.

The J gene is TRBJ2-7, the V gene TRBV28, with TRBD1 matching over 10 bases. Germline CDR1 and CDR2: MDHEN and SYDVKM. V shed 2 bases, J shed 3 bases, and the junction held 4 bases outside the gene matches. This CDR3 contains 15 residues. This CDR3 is CASSLPRTGGYEQYF. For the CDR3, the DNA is TGTGCCAGCAGTTTACCTAGGACAGGGGGCTACGAGCAGTACTTC.

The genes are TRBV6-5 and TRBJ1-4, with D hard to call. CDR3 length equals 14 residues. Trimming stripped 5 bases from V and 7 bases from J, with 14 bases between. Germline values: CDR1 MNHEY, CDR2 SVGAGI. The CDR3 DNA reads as TGTGCCAGCAGTCCGACACAAGATAGTGAAAAACTGTTTTTT. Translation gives CASSPTQDSEKLFF.

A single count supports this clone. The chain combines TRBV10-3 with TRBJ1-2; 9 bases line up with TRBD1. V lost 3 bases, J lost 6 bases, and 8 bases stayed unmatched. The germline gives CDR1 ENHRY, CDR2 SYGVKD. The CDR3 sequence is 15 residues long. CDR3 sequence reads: CAISDSNRGQNGYTF. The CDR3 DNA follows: TGTGCCATCAGTGATAGTAACAGGGGGCAAAATGGCTACACCTTC.

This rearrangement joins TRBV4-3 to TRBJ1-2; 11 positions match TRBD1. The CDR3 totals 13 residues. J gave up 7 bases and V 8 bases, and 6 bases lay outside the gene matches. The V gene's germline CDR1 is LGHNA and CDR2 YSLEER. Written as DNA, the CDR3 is TGCGCCAGCGGCGGACAGGGGGCGCTTGGCTACACCTTC. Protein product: CASGGQGALGYTF.

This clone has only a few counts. This CDR3 is CAISDETRGEQYF. The CDR3 DNA sequence: TGTGCCATCAGTGATGAGACCCGTGGCGAGCAGTACTTC. The rearrangement links TRBV10-3 to TRBJ2-7; D is uncertain. CDR1 ENHRY and CDR2 SYGVKD come from the germline V gene. Trimming removed 3 bases from V and 6 bases from J, with 12 bases in between. The CDR3 consists of 13 residues.

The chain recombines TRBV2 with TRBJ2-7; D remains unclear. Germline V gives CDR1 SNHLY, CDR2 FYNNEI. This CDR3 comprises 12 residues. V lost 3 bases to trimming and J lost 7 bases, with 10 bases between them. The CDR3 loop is CASSEGLGEQYF. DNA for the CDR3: TGTGCCAGCAGTGAGGGCCTTGGGGAGCAGTACTTC.